Below, 21 T cell receptor beta chains from the same sample are listed, as sequenced in a study of immune heterogeneity within non-small cell lung tumors. The template consisted of bulk tumor genomic DNA, with 600 ng used per sample. Biopsies, several per primary tumor and spaced far apart, were collected during surgery. Patients had untreated, newly diagnosed non-small cell lung cancer and underwent curative surgery. It was a multiplex PCR that amplified TCR beta CDR3, with 32 V and 13 J primers. Each CDR3 protein gets one entry after TCRdb re-called the multiplex PCR reads with MiXCR. The sample has around 9,800 distinct CDR3 sequences; 15% to 20% are singletons. Sequencing was done on a sample of lung tumor tissue. The receptors derive from a man aged 55 to 70 with non-small cell lung cancer.

The chain carries TRBV3-1 and TRBJ2-1, with 9 bases matching TRBD2. Trimming cost V 1 base and J 2 bases; bases outside gene matches: 3. The CDR3 has 16 residues. Germline CDR1 and CDR2: LGHDT and YNNKEL (reference sequence). DNA for the CDR3: TGTGCCAGCAGCCAAGGACTAGCGGAGACCTACAATGAGCAGTTCTTC. It encodes CASSQGLAETYNEQFF.

This clonotype was observed a few times. The V and J genes are TRBV14 and TRBJ2-1; D perhaps matches TRBD2 (5 bases). This CDR3 spans 16 amino acids. The V gene lost 0 bases and the J gene lost 7 bases, with 16 bases spanning the gap. Per germline, CDR1 SGHDN and CDR2 FVKESK. The CDR3 sequence is CASSQDTAAVGNEQFF. DNA of the CDR3: TGTGCCAGCAGCCAAGATACAGCGGCAGTTGGGAATGAGCAGTTCTTC.

As to this clonotype: A much larger clone differs from this one at a single base, so this may be a read error. The rearrangement links TRBV6-1 to TRBJ2-7; 7 nucleotides match TRBD2. Germline V CDR1 and CDR2: MNHNS, SASEGT. CDR3 length equals 13 residues. CDR3 protein: CASSVARDYDQYF. The CDR3 nucleotides are TGTGCCAGCAGTGTAGCCAGGGACTACGATCAGTACTTC.

In its sample, this clonotype was seen many times. The V and J genes are TRBV18 and TRBJ2-1; D is unresolved. Germline V lookup: CDR1 KGHSH, CDR2 LQKENI. V dropped 3 bases and J dropped 6 bases, with 9 bases sitting between them. The CDR3 extends over 13 amino acids. The DNA of the CDR3 is TGTGCCAGCTCACCGCCACCCTTCAATGAGCAGTTCTTC. It codes for CASSPPPFNEQFF.

The chain is built from TRBV5-6 and TRBJ2-3; weak D call: TRBD2 (6 bases). Per germline, CDR1 SGHDT and CDR2 YYEEEE. The CDR3 loop spans 14 amino acids. The V end was cut by 4 bases, the J end by 0 bases, with 9 bases between. CDR3 loop: CASSRGTSTDTQYF. The CDR3 DNA sequence: TGTGCCAGCAGCCGAGGGACTAGCACAGATACGCAGTATTTT.

This clonotype turned up a few times. J is TRBJ2-7 and V is TRBV11-1, with D possibly matching TRBD2 (5 bases). From germline, CDR1 is SGHAT and CDR2 FQDESV (reference sequence). Trimming cost V 7 bases and J 0 bases, with 16 bases left between them. The CDR3 sequence is 15 residues long. CDR3 residues: CASTGRLKNSYEQYF. The CDR3, as DNA: TGTGCCAGCACCGGAAGACTAAAGAACTCCTACGAGCAGTACTTC. The whole variable domain, remainder taken from reference TRBV11-1 and TRBJ2-7, is EAEVAQSPRYKITEKSQAVAFWCDPISGHATLYWYRQILGQGPELLVQFQDESVVDDSQLPKDRFSAERLKGVDSTLKIQPAELGDSAMYLCASTGRLKNSYEQYFGPGTRLTVT.

V and J are TRBV12-3 or TRBV12-4 and TRBJ2-4, with D maybe TRBD2 (7 bases). The CDR3 has 16 amino acids. V lost 3 bases, J lost 1 base, and 13 bases lay in between. CDR3 sequence reads: CASSFGGGGAKNIQYF. CDR3 in DNA: TGTGCCAGCAGTTTTGGGGGGGGCGGGGCCAAAAACATTCAGTACTTC.

The chain carries TRBV7-9 and TRBJ2-2; D is undetermined. Germline CDR1 and CDR2: SEHNR and FQNEAQ (reference sequence). V was shortened by 4 bases and J by 6 bases, with 9 bases between the two germline ends. The CDR3 length is 13 residues. CDR3 DNA sequence: TGTGCCAGCAGCTCACACAGCCCCGGGGAGCTGTTTTTT. As protein: CASSSHSPGELFF.

This clonotype was seen a few times. V is TRBV20-1 and J is TRBJ1-1, with 9 bases that match TRBD1. CDR1 and CDR2 (germline): DFQATT, SNEGSKA (reference sequence). The length of the CDR3 is 13 residues. The J segment lost 4 bases and the V segment lost 8 bases, leaving 8 bases of the junction unmatched. The chain's CDR3 is CSNVKTGGTEAFF. CDR3 DNA sequence: TGCAGTAACGTCAAGACAGGGGGCACTGAAGCTTTCTTT.

Only a few counts were recorded for this clonotype. The chain employs TRBV11-2 and TRBJ2-1; D gene unclear. The V gene lost 0 bases and the J gene lost 7 bases, with 10 bases spanning the gap. From germline, CDR1 is SGHAT and CDR2 FQNNGV. The CDR3 sequence is 14 residues long. This CDR3 is CASSLDIKGNEQFF. The CDR3 nucleotides read TGTGCCAGCAGCTTAGATATAAAAGGGAATGAGCAGTTCTTC.

This clonotype counts as medium-sized (0.01 to 0.1%). The V gene is TRBV20-1, the J gene TRBJ1-2, with no clear D. Germline V gene sequence: CDR1 DFQATT, CDR2 SNEGSKA (reference sequence). This CDR3 spans 11 amino acids. The V and J ends lost 4 bases and 4 bases respectively, with 7 bases between them. CDR3 residues: CSATGSYGYTF. CDR3 coding DNA: TGCAGTGCTACCGGGAGCTATGGCTACACCTTC.

This clonotype was detected only a few times. The rearrangement uses TRBV2 and TRBJ2-1; weak D call: TRBD1 (5 bases). This CDR3 has 14 amino acids. Trimming took off 2 bases at V and 12 bases at J, with 17 bases between the two ends. Germline V gives CDR1 SNHLY, CDR2 FYNNEI. CDR3 residues: CASSERTPAHAQFF. CDR3 nucleotides: TGTGCCAGCAGTGAACGGACACCTGCACATGCGCAGTTCTTC.

With respect to this clonotype: A much larger clone sits a single nucleotide away, making a read error possible. V usage is TRBV20-1 and J usage is TRBJ2-7, with TRBD2 matching over 7 bases. The CDR3 length is 15 residues. V lost 2 bases and J lost 2; bases outside the gene matches: 9. From germline, CDR1 is DFQATT and CDR2 SNEGSKA (reference sequence). The CDR3 region has the DNA TGCAGTGCTAGAAATTTAGAGGGAGGGACCTACGAGCAGTACTTC. This codes for CSARNLEGGTYEQYF.

This clonotype ranks as medium-sized (0.01 to 0.1%). V is TRBV7-2 and J is TRBJ2-7; the D call may be TRBD1 or TRBD2 (6 bases each). The germline CDR1 and CDR2 sequences are SGHTA and FQGNSA. The V end was cut by 3 bases, the J end by 0 bases, with 12 bases between. The CDR3 length is 15 residues. The CDR3, as DNA: TGTGCCAGCAGCTTTGGGGGGCCCCCCTCCTACGAGCAGTACTTC. This translates into CASSFGGPPSYEQYF.

About this clonotype: With a much larger clone just one base away, this may be a read error. The chain is built from TRBV2 and TRBJ1-2; no clear D gene. The CDR3 has 13 amino acids. V was clipped by 3 bases and J by 6 bases, with 11 bases between them. From germline, CDR1 is SNHLY and CDR2 FYNNEI. DNA of the CDR3: TGTGCCAGCAGTGAGGACGGGGAGGATGGCTACACCTTC. It specifies CASSEDGEDGYTF.

Comments on this clonotype: Being one base from a much bigger clone, this may be a read error. The chain has TRBV12-3 or TRBV12-4 and TRBJ2-7, with 7 bases fitting TRBD1. V shed 3 bases and J 2 bases; nucleotides not matched to a gene: 7. CDR3 length: 15 amino acids. In DNA, the CDR3 is TGTGCCAGCAGTTTGTCGACAGGGAGAGCCTACGAGCAGTACTTC. Its translation is CASSLSTGRAYEQYF.

In its sample, this clonotype ranks as medium-sized. The gene calls are TRBV5-1 and TRBJ1-4; D is ambiguous. CDR1 and CDR2 from the germline V gene are SGHRS and YFSETQ. CDR3 length: 16 amino acids. Trimming pared 0 bases from V and 7 bases from J, leaving 16 bases between. The CDR3 nucleotides are TGCGCCAGCAGCTTGGCTGGCAGGCGGCCTACTGAAAAACTGTTTTTT. It is translated as CASSLAGRRPTEKLFF.

There are a few counts of this clonotype. The CDR3 reads CASSFQAGGEQFF. For the CDR3, the DNA is TGTGCCAGCAGTTTCCAAGCAGGCGGGGAGCAGTTCTTC. V gene TRBV27 combines with J gene TRBJ2-1, with a tentative D call TRBD2 (5 bases). Germline CDR1 and CDR2: MNHEY and SMNVEV (reference sequence). The CDR3 runs to 13 residues. Trimming cost V 3 bases and J 10 bases, with 13 bases left between them.

The table lists this clonotype with many counts. The V and J genes are TRBV6-4 and TRBJ2-2; D is ambiguous. V lost 0 bases and J 5 bases, leaving 4 bases between the germline ends. Germline V CDR1 and CDR2: MRHNA, SNTAGT. The CDR3 is 13 amino acids. For the CDR3, the DNA is TGTGCCAGCAGTGACTCGATTACCGGGGAGCTGTTTTTT. This encodes CASSDSITGELFF.

This clonotype was seen only a few times. V and J are TRBV6-1 and TRBJ2-1; TRBD2 agrees at 9 bases. The CDR3 totals 14 residues. V gave up 8 bases and J gave up 5 bases; unmatched junction bases: 7. Germline V lookup: CDR1 MNHNS, CDR2 SASEGT. This CDR3 reads CASFGTSTNNEQFF. In DNA, the CDR3 is TGTGCCAGCTTCGGGACTAGCACTAACAATGAGCAGTTCTTC.

This chain joins TRBV20-1 and TRBJ2-3; unclear D gene. Germline V gives CDR1 DFQATT, CDR2 SNEGSKA (reference sequence). The CDR3 extends over 13 amino acids. Trimming took off 2 bases at V and 2 bases at J, with 8 bases between the two ends. The CDR3 sequence: CSARKDATDTQYF. CDR3 in DNA: TGCAGTGCTAGAAAGGACGCCACAGATACGCAGTATTTT.